This TCR beta chain was documented in a study of human CD8 memory T cell subsets. Study conclusions and caveats: Estimation with Chao1 suggested higher diversity among stem-like memory T cells relative to precursor exhausted T cells.

The TSTEM subset meant CD8+ memory cells that were CCR7+, PD-1- and TIGIT-. Germline loops: CDR1 KGHSH, CDR2 LQKENI. This CDR3 spans 12 amino acids. Its frequency marks this clonotype as medium-sized. What it binds is not known. Scientists made TCR beta libraries using UMI-labeled 5' RACE. TCRdb re-called the 5' RACE reads; every CDR3 protein appears as one record, without DNA. This listing includes under 8,000 distinct CDR3 sequences. Sequenced sample: CD8+ stem-like memory T cells (TSCM and TCM) sorted from PBMCs. The subset: stem-like memory CD8 T cells (TSTEM), CCR7+ PD-1- TIGIT-. The chain carries TRBV18 and TRBJ2-1; TCRdb designates TRBD2, a call that cannot be tested without DNA. This clonotype was sampled from a human donor in good health. The CDR3 loop is CASSPGSNEQFF.